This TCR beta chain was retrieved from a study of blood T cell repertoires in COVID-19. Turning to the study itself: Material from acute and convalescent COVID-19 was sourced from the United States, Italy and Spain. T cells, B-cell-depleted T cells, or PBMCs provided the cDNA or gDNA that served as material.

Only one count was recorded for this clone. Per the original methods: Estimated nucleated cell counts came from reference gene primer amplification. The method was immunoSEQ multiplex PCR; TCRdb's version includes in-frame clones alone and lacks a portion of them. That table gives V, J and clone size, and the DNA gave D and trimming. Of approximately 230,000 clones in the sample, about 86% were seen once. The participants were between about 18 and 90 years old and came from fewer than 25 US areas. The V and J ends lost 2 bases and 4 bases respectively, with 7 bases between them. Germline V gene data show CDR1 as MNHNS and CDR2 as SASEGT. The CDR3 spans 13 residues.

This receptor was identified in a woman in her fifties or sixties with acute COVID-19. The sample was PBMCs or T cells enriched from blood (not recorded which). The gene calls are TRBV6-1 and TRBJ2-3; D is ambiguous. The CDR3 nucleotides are TGTGCCAGCAGTGAACTAGTTCCAGATACGCAGTATTTT. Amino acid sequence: CASSELVPDTQYF.